This T cell receptor beta chain was sequenced during a study of shared T cell receptors in the human thymus. Method: immunoSEQ multiplex PCR; TCRdb's copy keeps in-frame clones and lacks some. The sample carries hundreds of thousands of clones, approximately 87% recorded once. Germline-derived CDR1 and CDR2 are SGHTA and FQGNSA. The CDR3 is 15 residues long. Trimming cost V 4 bases and J 2 bases; bases outside gene matches: 5. The data were also submitted as part of a second study, on human thymus T cells.

J is TRBJ2-7 and V is TRBV7-2, with 10 bases fitting TRBD2. Sequences were obtained from thymocytes. The TCR sequence derives from a boy under three years old with a congenital heart defect. The CDR3 DNA follows: TGTGCCAGCAGCTCCGGACTAGCGGAAACCTACGAGCAGTACTTC. Its protein product is CASSSGLAETYEQYF.